The 26 T cell receptor beta chains below were found in one sample sequenced in a study of blood T cell repertoires in COVID-19 (dated by TCRdb to the early 2020s). Library preparation employed the immunoSEQ multiplex PCR assay. As stored in TCRdb, this immuneACCESS dataset retains in-frame rearrangements with V and J assigned. A fraction of the clones does not appear; measured against another copy, unresolved V genes explain less than half of the discrepancy, and the remainder lacks a known reason. Within this sample are a few hundred thousand clones, with 80% to 90% of them counted one time only. More than 9% of the sample belongs to the ten largest clones. The specimen was PBMCs or T cells enriched from blood (not recorded which). All receptors come from a woman between 18 and 30 years old who had recovered from COVID-19.

The chain links TRBV11-3 to TRBJ2-1, with D maybe TRBD2 (6 bases). The CDR3 has 12 amino acids. The ends were cut back, 1 base at V and 9 bases at J, with 7 bases in the middle. The germline gives CDR1 SGHNT, CDR2 YENEEA. The chain's CDR3 is CASSLAGGEQFF. CDR3 coding DNA: TGTGCCAGCAGCTTAGCCGGGGGTGAGCAGTTCTTC.

V usage is TRBV7-8 and J usage is TRBJ2-7, with 11 bases identical to TRBD2. Germline V lookup: CDR1 SGHVS, CDR2 FQNEAQ. The ends lost 6 bases at V and 2 bases at J; junction bases unmatched: 9. This CDR3 is 16 amino acids long. DNA of the CDR3: TGTGCCAGCAGGCGAGTAGCGGGGGGGTCCCCCTACGAGCAGTACTTC. This translates into CASRRVAGGSPYEQYF.

The V call is TRBV18, the J call TRBJ2-5, with a possible D match to TRBD1 (6 bases). Per the germline V gene, CDR1 is KGHSH and CDR2 is LQKENI. The V gene lost 5 bases and the J gene lost 3 bases, with 22 bases spanning the gap. The CDR3 length is 17 residues. The CDR3 sequence: CASSSKPQYRAEETQYF. The CDR3 coding sequence is TGTGCCAGCTCATCAAAACCTCAATACAGGGCCGAAGAGACCCAGTACTTC.

The V call is TRBV18, the J call TRBJ2-7; possible D gene TRBD1, 5 bases. The CDR3 consists of 11 residues. Trimming stripped 2 bases from V and 7 bases from J, with 6 bases between. The V gene's germline CDR1 is KGHSH and CDR2 LQKENI. CDR3 in DNA: TGTGCCAGCTCACCAGGGGCAGAGCAGTACTTC. The encoded protein is CASSPGAEQYF.

The chain has TRBV5-1 and TRBJ2-3, with TRBD2 identical over 10 bases. Germline CDR1 and CDR2: SGHRS and YFSETQ. Trimming took 5 bases from V and 3 from J; bases not matched to a gene: 6. CDR3 length equals 15 residues. CDR3 protein: CASRNGLAETDTQYF. The CDR3 DNA reads TGCGCCAGCAGGAACGGACTAGCGGAGACAGATACGCAGTATTTT.

J is TRBJ1-1 and V is TRBV27; D is possibly TRBD1 (5 bases). Germline-derived CDR1 and CDR2 are MNHEY and SMNVEV (reference sequence). This CDR3 is 13 amino acids long. V shed 6 bases and J shed 2 bases, with 10 bases lying between them. The CDR3 sequence is CASSSGLNTEAFF. In nucleotides, the CDR3 is TGTGCCAGCAGCTCGGGACTTAACACTGAAGCTTTCTTT.

The chain is built from TRBV6-1 and TRBJ1-2; 7 nucleotides line up with TRBD1. Germline V lookup: CDR1 MNHNS, CDR2 SASEGT. This CDR3 contains 14 residues. J was trimmed by 4 bases and V by 6 bases; bases with no gene match: 8. The CDR3 DNA sequence: TGTGCCAGCAGGGGATCGACAGGGACCTATGGCTACACCTTC. Translating gives CASRGSTGTYGYTF.

The chain links TRBV19 to TRBJ1-5, with 12 bases that match TRBD1. The CDR3 is made up of 21 amino acids. V was pared by 4 bases and J by 0 bases, with 16 bases of the junction left unmatched. The germline V gene encodes CDR1 LNHDA and CDR2 SQIVND (reference sequence). The CDR3 sequence is CASSSLPGQGARGHSNQPQHF. The CDR3 nucleotides are TGTGCCAGTAGTAGCCTCCCGGGACAGGGGGCGCGGGGACATAGCAATCAGCCCCAGCATTTT.

This chain joins TRBV2 and TRBJ2-7; 9 bases agree with TRBD1. Germline assignment: CDR1 SNHLY and CDR2 FYNNEI. The CDR3 spans 15 residues. The V segment lost 6 bases and the J segment 6 bases; nucleotides outside the gene matches: 12. In DNA form, the CDR3 reads TGTGCCAGCAGGGTTACTACAGGGGGCCCAAGCGAGCAGTACTTC. Translated: CASRVTTGGPSEQYF. The variable domain in full, completed from reference TRBV2 and TRBJ2-7, reads EPEVTQTPSHQVTQMGQEVILRCVPISNHLYFYWYRQILGQKVEFLVSFYNNEISEKSEIFDDQFSVERPDGSNFTLKIRSTKLEDSAMYFCASRVTTGGPSEQYFGPGTRLTVT.

The V call is TRBV5-4, the J call TRBJ2-2; 13 nucleotides align to TRBD2. Trimming took 7 bases from V and 5 from J; bases not matched to a gene: 5. CDR1 is SGHNT, CDR2 YYREEE, per germline (reference sequence). CDR3 length equals 15 residues. The CDR3 spells CASGLAGVGTGELFF. CDR3 DNA: TGTGCCAGCGGACTAGCGGGAGTTGGGACCGGGGAGCTGTTTTTT.

This chain uses TRBV4-2 with TRBJ2-7; TRBD2 matches 8 bases. Per germline, CDR1 LGHNA and CDR2 YNFKEQ. This CDR3 is 16 amino acids long. The V and J ends lost 3 bases and 0 bases, in that order; junction bases with no gene match: 7. CDR3 bases: TGTGCCAGCAGCCAGCTGTGGCTAGCGGGCTCCTACGAGCAGTACTTC. Amino acids: CASSQLWLAGSYEQYF.

V usage is TRBV19 and J usage is TRBJ1-2; D is unresolved. V was trimmed by 3 bases and J by 6 bases, leaving 5 bases between them. This CDR3 spans 11 amino acids. CDR1 and CDR2 from the germline V gene are LNHDA and SQIVND (reference sequence). CDR3 DNA: TGTGCCAGTAGTATTGGGCATGGCTACACCTTC. As protein: CASSIGHGYTF.

The chain joins TRBV18 to TRBJ2-5, with 8 bases lining up with TRBD2. Germline CDR1 KGHSH, CDR2 LQKENI. This CDR3 region has 15 residues. Trimming took 5 bases from V and 0 from J; bases not matched to a gene: 5. CDR3: CASSFLAGNQETQYF. The CDR3 DNA reads TGTGCCAGCTCATTTCTAGCGGGCAACCAAGAGACCCAGTACTTC.

The chain employs TRBV19 and TRBJ1-6, with 11 positions matching TRBD1. The V and J ends lost 6 bases and 9 bases, in that order; junction bases with no gene match: 7. The CDR3 sequence is 15 residues long. The germline CDR1 and CDR2 sequences are LNHDA and SQIVND (reference sequence). The CDR3 loop is CASSQGDRGTSPLHF. The CDR3, as DNA: TGTGCCAGTAGCCAAGGGGACAGGGGGACTTCACCCCTCCACTTT.

The rearrangement links TRBV19 to TRBJ2-5; maybe TRBD2 (6 bases). The V end lost 4 bases, the J end lost 0 bases, and 21 bases lay between the germline ends. The CDR3 covers 18 residues. Germline V gives CDR1 LNHDA, CDR2 SQIVND (reference sequence). The CDR3 coding sequence is TGTGCCAGTAGTACCCTGGCGGGGCCTACGGTGGACCAAGAGACCCAGTACTTC. Its protein is CASSTLAGPTVDQETQYF.

The chain carries TRBV30 and TRBJ2-2; 9 bases match TRBD2. The CDR3 runs to 19 residues. The V segment lost 4 bases and the J segment 1 base; nucleotides outside the gene matches: 16. Germline lookup yields CDR1 GTSNPN and CDR2 SVGIG (reference sequence). The CDR3, as DNA: TGTGCCTGGACCCGTGGGAGCGGGAGGACACCCGAGAACACCGGGGAGCTGTTTTTT. Protein sequence: CAWTRGSGRTPENTGELFF.

The chain combines TRBV7-9 with TRBJ1-2; maybe TRBD1 (6 bases). This CDR3 is 13 amino acids long. The V end lost 8 bases, the J end lost 4 bases, and 14 bases lay between the germline ends. The V gene's germline CDR1 is SEHNR and CDR2 FQNEAQ (reference sequence). This CDR3 reads CASGPQGIYGYTF. DNA for the CDR3: TGTGCCAGCGGACCGCAGGGGATCTATGGCTACACCTTC.

V usage is TRBV23-1 and J usage is TRBJ1-2; possible D gene TRBD1, 5 bases. TRBV23-1 is an ORF; its function is uncertain. The CDR3 is made up of 16 amino acids. Trimming pared 0 bases from V and 4 bases from J, leaving 15 bases between. DNA for the CDR3: TGCGCCAGCAGTCAATCGGAGGGCGGAGACAGCTATGGCTACACCTTC. Translation: CASSQSEGGDSYGYTF.

The V and J genes are TRBV5-1 and TRBJ2-5, with no clear D. Deletions cut 0 bases from V and 3 bases from J, with 6 bases between. Per germline, CDR1 SGHRS and CDR2 YFSETQ. The CDR3 is made up of 13 amino acids. CDR3 sequence reads: CASSLVAEETQYF. For the CDR3, the DNA is TGCGCCAGCAGCTTGGTGGCAGAAGAGACCCAGTACTTC.

This clone was seen more than once but under ten times. The genes are TRBV6-5 and TRBJ2-2; tentatively, D is TRBD2 (5 bases). V lost 2 bases and J lost 2, with 12 bases in between. Germline V gene lookup returns CDR1 MNHEY and CDR2 SVGAGI. The CDR3 loop spans 16 amino acids. CDR3 residues: CASSYDSSGNTGELFF. The CDR3 DNA reads TGTGCCAGCAGTTACGATTCGAGCGGCAACACCGGGGAGCTGTTTTTT.

The chain combines TRBV3-1 (or the pseudogene TRBV3-2) with TRBJ2-7; 8 bases line up with TRBD1. V was clipped by 4 bases and J by 7 bases; unmatched bases: 6. The CDR3 totals 13 residues. Germline V CDR1 and CDR2: LGHDT, YNNKEL (reference sequence). The CDR3 sequence: CASSLGQGREQYF. The CDR3 DNA is TGTGCCAGCAGCCTAGGACAGGGACGTGAGCAGTACTTC.

This chain uses TRBV7-9 with TRBJ1-4, with TRBD1 matching 8 bases. This CDR3 comprises 16 residues. V dropped 5 bases and J dropped 3; count of bases not matched to a gene: 8. Germline V gene sequence: CDR1 SEHNR, CDR2 FQNEAQ (reference sequence). This CDR3 is CASSSRRGLANEKLFF. Here the CDR3 DNA reads TGTGCCAGCAGCAGTCGCAGGGGGCTGGCTAATGAAAAACTGTTTTTT. The whole variable domain, filled in from reference TRBV7-9 and TRBJ1-4, reads DTGVSQNPRHKITKRGQNVTFRCDPISEHNRLYWYRQTLGQGPEFLTYFQNEAQLEKSRLLSDRFSAERPKGSFSTLEIQRTEQGDSAMYLCASSSRRGLANEKLFFGSGTQLSVL.

V is TRBV9 and J is TRBJ2-2; possibly TRBD2 for D (5 bases). CDR3 length: 16 amino acids. The germline CDR1 and CDR2 sequences are SGDLS and YYNGEE. Trimming removed 4 bases at V and 0 bases at J, with 13 bases between. CDR3 sequence (DNA): TGTGCCAGCAGCAAACGGGATGGGTCGAACACCGGGGAGCTGTTTTTT. Residues: CASSKRDGSNTGELFF. The full variable domain, in which reference TRBV9 and TRBJ2-2 provide the parts outside the CDR3, is DSGVTQTPKHLITATGQRVTLRCSPRSGDLSVYWYQQSLDQGLQFLIQYYNGEERAKGNILERFSAQQFPDLHSELNLSSLELGDSALYFCASSKRDGSNTGELFFGEGSRLTVL.

This chain joins TRBV7-3 and TRBJ1-2; D not certain. The CDR3 has 16 residues. Germline V lookup: CDR1 SGHTA, CDR2 FQGTGA. V lost 5 bases, J lost 4 bases, and 20 bases lay in between. The DNA for the CDR3 is TGTGCCAGCAGCACATCCCGGGTCCCCTCGGGCTATGGCTACACCTTC. It specifies CASSTSRVPSGYGYTF.

The chain recombines TRBV9 with TRBJ1-3; D gene ambiguous. Germline lookup yields CDR1 SGDLS and CDR2 YYNGEE. Trimming stripped 3 bases from V and 0 bases from J, with 4 bases between. The CDR3 loop spans 13 amino acids. CDR3 amino acids: CASSDGSGNTIYF. The CDR3 DNA is TGTGCCAGCAGCGACGGCTCTGGAAACACCATATATTTT.

The chain couples TRBV24-1 to TRBJ2-3; D is possibly TRBD2 (5 bases). The V and J ends lost 3 bases and 0 bases respectively, with 12 bases between them. Per the germline V gene, CDR1 is KGHDR and CDR2 is SFDVKD. CDR3 length: 16 residues. This chain's CDR3 is CATSDLAGISTDTQYF. CDR3 DNA: TGTGCCACCAGTGATCTTGCCGGGATCAGCACAGATACGCAGTATTTT.